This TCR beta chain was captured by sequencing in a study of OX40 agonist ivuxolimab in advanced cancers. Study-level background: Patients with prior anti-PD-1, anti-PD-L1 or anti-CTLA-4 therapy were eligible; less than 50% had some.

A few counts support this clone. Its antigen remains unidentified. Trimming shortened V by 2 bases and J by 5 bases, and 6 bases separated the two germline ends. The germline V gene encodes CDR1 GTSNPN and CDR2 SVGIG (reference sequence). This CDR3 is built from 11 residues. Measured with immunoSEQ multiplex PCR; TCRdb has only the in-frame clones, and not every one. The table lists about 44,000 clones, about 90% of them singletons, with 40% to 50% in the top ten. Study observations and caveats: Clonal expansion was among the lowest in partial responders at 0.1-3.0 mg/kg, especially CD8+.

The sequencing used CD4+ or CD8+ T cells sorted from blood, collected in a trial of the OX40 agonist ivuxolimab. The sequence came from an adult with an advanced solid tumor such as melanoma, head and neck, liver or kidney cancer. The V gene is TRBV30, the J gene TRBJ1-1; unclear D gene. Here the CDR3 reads CAWSHSTEAFF. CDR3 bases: TGTGCCTGGAGTCACTCTACTGAAGCTTTCTTT.